The 2 T cell receptor beta chains below were found in one sample sequenced in a study of blood T cell repertoires in COVID-19. The repertoire was sequenced with immunoSEQ multiplex PCR; TCRdb's copy has only in-frame clones and lacks some. The top ten hold over 2% of the sample, which has about 160,000 clones, 75% to 90% seen once. Sequencing was done on a sample of peripheral blood. The receptors here all came from a man between 65 and 80 years old with acute or convalescent COVID-19.

The rearrangement links TRBV24-1 to TRBJ2-5; tentatively, D is TRBD2 (6 bases). V was clipped by 2 bases and J by 4 bases, with 13 bases between them. The CDR3 has 15 residues. The germline V gene has CDR1 KGHDR and CDR2 SFDVKD. The CDR3 protein is CATSDSRRGGETQYF. The CDR3 DNA reads as TGTGCCACCAGTGATTCTCGGAGGGGCGGAGAGACCCAGTACTTC.

This rearrangement joins TRBV28 to TRBJ2-5; TRBD1 matches at 9 bases. Germline CDR1 MDHEN, CDR2 SYDVKM. V trimming: 11 bases; J trimming: 5 bases; junction bases outside the gene matches: 12. The CDR3 length is 14 residues. This CDR3 is CAASEQGAFETQYF. CDR3 nucleotides: TGTGCCGCGTCCGAACAGGGGGCTTTTGAGACCCAGTACTTC.